One T cell receptor beta chain is described in this entry. The sample is drawn from a study of blood T cell repertoires in COVID-19. As handled by the study authors: The authors estimated nucleated cell counts from reference gene primer amplification. The repertoire was sequenced with immunoSEQ multiplex PCR; TCRdb's copy has only in-frame clones and lacks some. The V and J calls and clone size were taken over from that table, and D and trimming were inferred from the DNA. Here the sample spans some 100,000 clones, about 85% being singletons. Germline CDR1 and CDR2: SGHTA and FQGTGA. The CDR3 runs 15 residues. The V and J ends lost 1 base and 5 bases, in that order; junction bases with no gene match: 2.

The rearrangement links TRBV7-3 to TRBJ1-6; 7 bases are shared with TRBD1. The origin of this receptor is a man between 50 and 59 years old with active or convalescent COVID-19. Sample: peripheral blood. The CDR3 DNA reads as TGTGCCAGCAGCTTAATGACAGGGAATAATTCACCCCTCCACTTT. Its protein product is CASSLMTGNNSPLHF.